These 26 T cell receptor beta chains came from one sample sequenced in a study of T cells in Graves' hyperthyroidism and ophthalmopathy. Using RNA transcripts as the source, TCR beta CDR3 regions were amplified. A first-round RT-PCR of the TCR CDR3 used the HTBI primer set. Using its own MiXCR run on the multiplex PCR reads, TCRdb lists one record per CDR3 protein. The sample lists roughly 150,000 distinct CDR3 sequences; over 8% were seen once. What was sequenced was blood. These receptors all stem from a woman aged 18 to 35 with Graves' hyperthyroidism that later progressed to Graves' ophthalmopathy.

This clonotype was found a few times. The chain links TRBV27 to TRBJ2-1; D is unresolved. V lost 5 bases and J lost 7, with 21 bases in between. The V gene's germline CDR1 is MNHEY and CDR2 SMNVEV (reference sequence). CDR3 size: 16 residues. This chain's CDR3 is CASSPPPSLLGNEQFF. CDR3 in DNA: TGTGCCAGCAGTCCTCCCCCTAGTCTTTTGGGAAATGAGCAGTTCTTC.

The table lists this clonotype with a few counts. The CDR3 sequence: CSARTGIEQYF. CDR3 nucleotide sequence: TGCAGTGCTAGAACAGGGATCGAGCAGTACTTC. J is TRBJ2-7 and V is TRBV20-1; D might be TRBD1 (6 bases). The CDR3 runs to 11 residues. Germline V CDR1 and CDR2: DFQATT, SNEGSKA (reference sequence). V shed 2 bases and J shed 6 bases, with 8 bases lying between them.

The sample holds a few counts of this clonotype. Being one base from a much bigger clone, this may be a read error. The gene calls are TRBV6-1 and TRBJ2-5; D is perhaps TRBD2 (5 bases). The CDR3 consists of 14 residues. V shed 6 bases and J shed 7 bases, with 18 bases lying between them. Germline V gives CDR1 MNHNS, CDR2 SASEGT. CDR3 protein: CASSFPGKGWTQYF. The CDR3 bases are TGTGCCAGCAGCTTCCCGGGGAAGGGTTGGACCCAGTACTTC.

This clonotype was detected ten times or more. CDR3 in amino acids: CSASKTSVLNEQFF. CDR3 DNA sequence: TGCAGTGCTAGTAAAACTAGCGTTTTGAATGAGCAGTTCTTC. V and J are TRBV20-1 and TRBJ2-1, with 7 positions matching TRBD2. V was clipped by 3 bases and J by 7 bases; unmatched bases: 9. Per germline, CDR1 DFQATT and CDR2 SNEGSKA (reference sequence). CDR3 length equals 14 residues.

This clonotype was seen only a few times. This chain uses TRBV20-1 with TRBJ1-1, with 8 bases identical to TRBD1. V gave up 1 base and J gave up 7 bases; unmatched junction bases: 5. The CDR3 loop spans 13 amino acids. The germline V gene encodes CDR1 DFQATT and CDR2 SNEGSKA (reference sequence). In DNA form, the CDR3 reads TGCAGTGCTAGAGTGGACAGGGCCAATGAAGCTTTCTTT. It encodes CSARVDRANEAFF.

This clonotype was seen ten or more times. V usage is TRBV15 and J usage is TRBJ2-1; no definite D call. Germline V gene sequence: CDR1 LNHNV, CDR2 YYDKDF (reference sequence). The V and J ends lost 0 bases and 8 bases respectively, with 8 bases between them. The CDR3 consists of 13 residues. In DNA form, the CDR3 reads TGTGCCACCAGCAGAGATCAAAGGCATGAGCAGTTCTTC. Its protein product is CATSRDQRHEQFF.

This clonotype has ten or more counts. In nucleotides, the CDR3 is TGTGCCAGCAGTTTATCCTTAGGGGCAGGGGACCCTGAAGCTTTCTTT. Its translation is CASSLSLGAGDPEAFF. V usage is TRBV27 and J usage is TRBJ1-1, with a possible D match to TRBD1 (6 bases). Germline V lookup: CDR1 MNHEY, CDR2 SMNVEV (reference sequence). There are 16 residues in the CDR3. V dropped 0 bases and J dropped 6 bases, with 17 bases sitting between them.

This clonotype was observed at least ten times. J is TRBJ2-7 and V is TRBV7-9; no clear D gene. CDR1 and CDR2 (germline): SEHNR, FQNEAQ (reference sequence). V was cut by 0 bases and J by 6 bases, with 12 bases left in between. The CDR3 consists of 14 residues. The CDR3 is CASSLAGANVEQYF. The CDR3 bases are TGTGCCAGCAGCTTAGCCGGTGCAAACGTCGAGCAGTACTTC.

This clonotype has more than one count but fewer than ten. The chain couples TRBV20-1 to TRBJ1-1; maybe TRBD1 (5 bases). V dropped 4 bases and J dropped 1 base, with 13 bases sitting between them. This CDR3 region has 14 residues. Germline V gene sequence: CDR1 DFQATT, CDR2 SNEGSKA (reference sequence). The CDR3: CSAIGAGGNTEAFF. The CDR3 DNA is TGCAGTGCTATAGGGGCCGGAGGGAACACTGAAGCTTTCTTT.

In regard to this clonotype: A read error is possible here, since a much larger clone lies one base away. This chain uses TRBV14 with TRBJ1-4; D may be TRBD1 (6 bases). V gave up 0 bases and J gave up 10 bases, with 24 bases separating them. Germline lookup yields CDR1 SGHDN and CDR2 FVKESK. The CDR3 spans 18 residues. CDR3 DNA: TGTGCCAGCAGCCAAGAATCCTTCACAGGGAAGTTGGGTGGAAAACTGTTTTTT. Its protein is CASSQESFTGKLGGKLFF.

The CDR3 sequence: CASSIGGNHPYEQYF. As DNA, the CDR3 is TGTGCCAGTAGTATAGGGGGGAACCATCCCTACGAGCAGTACTTC. The chain carries TRBV19 and TRBJ2-7; D may match TRBD1 or TRBD2 (5 bases each). The CDR3 totals 15 residues. Germline V gene lookup returns CDR1 LNHDA and CDR2 SQIVND (reference sequence). V gave up 1 base and J gave up 2 bases, with 12 bases separating them.

This clonotype was recorded at least ten times. V and J are TRBV3-1 and TRBJ1-1, with D perhaps TRBD1 (6 bases). V dropped 0 bases and J dropped 8 bases, with 16 bases sitting between them. This CDR3 region has 15 residues. Germline assignment: CDR1 LGHDT and CDR2 YNNKEL (reference sequence). The CDR3 DNA follows: TGTGCCAGCAGCCAAGATGTCGGGACAACGACGGAAGCTTTCTTT. This sequence encodes CASSQDVGTTTEAFF.

This clonotype was detected many times. V gene TRBV11-2 combines with J gene TRBJ2-7; 13 nucleotides agree with TRBD2. The trim removed 7 bases at V and 3 bases at J, leaving 12 bases unmatched. Germline lookup yields CDR1 SGHAT and CDR2 FQNNGV. The CDR3 sequence is 17 residues long. CDR3 loop: CASTWTSGGPDDYEQYF. The CDR3, as DNA: TGTGCCAGCACCTGGACTAGCGGGGGCCCCGACGACTACGAGCAGTACTTC.

In its sample, this clonotype was seen many times. Here the CDR3 DNA reads TGTGCCAGCAGTCCTTGGACAGATAAGTATGGCTACACCTTC. This translates into CASSPWTDKYGYTF. The chain links TRBV12-3 or TRBV12-4 to TRBJ1-2, with a possible D match to TRBD1 (6 bases). The CDR3 runs 14 residues. V gave up 5 bases and J gave up 5 bases, with 15 bases separating them.

This clonotype was recorded at least ten times. This sequence joins TRBV6-1 and TRBJ2-1, with D possibly TRBD2 on 6 matching bases. Germline V gives CDR1 MNHNS, CDR2 SASEGT. The V gene lost 0 bases and the J gene lost 1 base, with 7 bases spanning the gap. The CDR3 has 15 amino acids. The CDR3 region is CASSEAEGSYNEQFF. DNA for the CDR3: TGTGCCAGCAGTGAAGCGGAGGGATCCTACAATGAGCAGTTCTTC.

Ten or more counts support this clonotype. The genes are TRBV27 and TRBJ2-7; either TRBD1 or TRBD2 may supply D (6 bases each). The ends were cut back, 7 bases at V and 0 bases at J, with 16 bases in the middle. Germline CDR1 reads MNHEY; CDR2 reads SMNVEV (reference sequence). The CDR3 length is 15 residues. The CDR3 loop is CASKVGGGGSYEQYF. The DNA for the CDR3 is TGTGCCAGCAAGGTAGGGGGAGGCGGCTCCTACGAGCAGTACTTC.

This clonotype was seen ten or more times. The rearrangement links TRBV10-3 to TRBJ1-3; D unresolved. CDR1 and CDR2 from the germline V gene are ENHRY and SYGVKD. The CDR3 runs to 15 residues. V shed 6 bases and J shed 4 bases, with 16 bases lying between them. The CDR3 DNA reads as TGTGCCATCAGCCCAGCGGGGTCGAAAGGAAACACCATATATTTT. This sequence encodes CAISPAGSKGNTIYF.

The rearrangement links TRBV5-4 to TRBJ1-2; D is undetermined. There are 15 residues in the CDR3. Germline assignment: CDR1 SGHNT and CDR2 YYREEE (reference sequence). Trimming cost V 1 base and J 2 bases, with 12 bases left between them. The CDR3 sequence: CASSLKFQENYGYTF. CDR3 coding DNA: TGTGCCAGCAGCTTGAAGTTCCAGGAGAACTATGGCTACACCTTC.

The chain couples TRBV9 to TRBJ2-7; a weak D match, TRBD1 (6 bases). Germline loops: CDR1 SGDLS, CDR2 YYNGEE. This CDR3 region has 14 residues. V lost 3 bases and J 0 bases, leaving 10 bases between the germline ends. CDR3 sequence (DNA): TGTGCCAGCAGCGCGAGGGGGTCCTCCTACGAGCAGTACTTC. It is translated as CASSARGSSYEQYF.

This clonotype was seen repeatedly, ten times or more. This chain uses TRBV6-1 with TRBJ1-1, with TRBD1 identical over 8 bases. V lost 4 bases, J lost 10 bases, and 11 bases stayed unmatched. Germline lookup yields CDR1 MNHNS and CDR2 SASEGT. The CDR3 is 14 residues long. The CDR3 loop reads CASSAQGAVRSAFF. Written as DNA, the CDR3 is TGTGCCAGCAGTGCCCAGGGGGCCGTGCGGTCAGCTTTCTTT.

This clonotype was seen a few times. The chain employs TRBV4-1 and TRBJ2-2; D gene ambiguous. CDR3 length: 13 residues. CDR1 is MGHRA, CDR2 YSYEKL, per germline. Between the trimmed V and J ends, which lost 1 base and 10 bases, there was a span of 10 bases. Written as DNA, the CDR3 is TGCGCCAGCAGCCAAGCACGCCTAGAGGAGCTGTTTTTT. Its protein is CASSQARLEELFF.

This clonotype was detected ten times or more. The chain is built from TRBV24-1 and TRBJ1-2; 7 nucleotides agree with TRBD1. CDR1 and CDR2 from the germline V gene are KGHDR and SFDVKD. The CDR3 consists of 13 residues. After removal of 3 bases from V and 8 bases from J, the junction contained 5 bases not matched to a gene. CDR3 sequence reads: CATSDHQGGGYTF. DNA of the CDR3: TGTGCCACCAGTGATCACCAGGGGGGAGGCTACACCTTC.

This clonotype was recorded many times. This chain uses TRBV11-3 with TRBJ2-5; the match to TRBD1 covers 8 bases. Germline V gene sequence: CDR1 SGHNT, CDR2 YENEEA. V was pared by 3 bases and J by 4 bases, with 10 bases of the junction left unmatched. The CDR3 is 16 residues long. In nucleotides, the CDR3 is TGTGCCAGCAGCTTGGGGTTCGGACAGGGAGGAGAGACCCAGTACTTC. Its translation is CASSLGFGQGGETQYF.

This clonotype was recorded many times. CDR3 amino acids: CASSPDRVAEAFF. In DNA, the CDR3 is TGTGCCAGCTCACCGGACAGGGTCGCTGAAGCTTTCTTT. The chain recombines TRBV18 with TRBJ1-1, with 8 positions matching TRBD1. The CDR3 totals 13 residues. Germline CDR1 is KGHSH and CDR2 is LQKENI. V shed 3 bases, J shed 6 bases, and the junction held 3 bases outside the gene matches.

In this sample, this clonotype turned up many times. This chain links TRBV2 with TRBJ2-3; D is undetermined. The germline V gene encodes CDR1 SNHLY and CDR2 FYNNEI. The CDR3 covers 14 residues. Deletions cut 7 bases from V and 1 base from J, with 12 bases between. In DNA, the CDR3 is TGTGCCAGCATACCCGCGGTGGGCACAGATACGCAGTATTTT. Translated: CASIPAVGTDTQYF.

This clonotype came up many times. CDR3 in amino acids: CATSRGQGFTGNTIYF. The CDR3 DNA follows: TGTGCCACCAGCAGAGGACAGGGTTTCACTGGAAACACCATATATTTT. The chain is built from TRBV15 and TRBJ1-3; 7 bases match TRBD1. This CDR3 is built from 16 residues. Unmatched junction bases numbered 5, after V lost 1 base and J lost 2 bases. Germline CDR1 and CDR2: LNHNV and YYDKDF (reference sequence).